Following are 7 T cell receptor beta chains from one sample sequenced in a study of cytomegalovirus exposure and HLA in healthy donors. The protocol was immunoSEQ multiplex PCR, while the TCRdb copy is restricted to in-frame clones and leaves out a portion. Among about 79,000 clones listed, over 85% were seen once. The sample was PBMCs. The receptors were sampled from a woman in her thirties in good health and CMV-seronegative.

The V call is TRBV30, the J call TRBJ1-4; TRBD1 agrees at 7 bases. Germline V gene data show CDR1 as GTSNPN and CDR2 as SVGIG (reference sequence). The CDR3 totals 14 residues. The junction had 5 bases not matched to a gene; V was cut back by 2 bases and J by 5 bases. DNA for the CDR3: TGTGCCTGGAGTCAGACAGGGAGAAATGAAAAACTGTTTTTT. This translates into CAWSQTGRNEKLFF.

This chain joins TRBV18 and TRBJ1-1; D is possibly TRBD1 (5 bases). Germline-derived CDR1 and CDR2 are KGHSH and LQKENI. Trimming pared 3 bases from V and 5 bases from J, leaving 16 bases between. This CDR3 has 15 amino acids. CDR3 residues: CASSPSGQGGTEAFF. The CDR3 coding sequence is TGTGCCAGCTCACCGTCGGGTCAGGGAGGGACTGAAGCTTTCTTT.

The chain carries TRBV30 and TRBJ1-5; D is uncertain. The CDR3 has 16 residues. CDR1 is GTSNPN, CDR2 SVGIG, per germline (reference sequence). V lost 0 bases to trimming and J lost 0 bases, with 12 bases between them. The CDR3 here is CAWSVLRVVSNQPQHF. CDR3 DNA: TGTGCCTGGAGTGTACTTCGGGTGGTTAGCAATCAGCCCCAGCATTTT. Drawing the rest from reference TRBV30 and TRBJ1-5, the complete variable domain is SQTIHQWPATLVQPVGSPLSLECTVEGTSNPNLYWYRQAAGRGLQLLFYSVGIGQISSEVPQNLSASRPQDRQFILSSKKLLLSDSGFYLCAWSVLRVVSNQPQHFGDGTRLSIL.

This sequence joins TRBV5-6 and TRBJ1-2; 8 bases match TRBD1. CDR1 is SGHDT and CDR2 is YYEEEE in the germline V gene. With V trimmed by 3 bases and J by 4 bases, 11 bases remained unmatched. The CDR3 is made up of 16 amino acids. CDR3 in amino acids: CASSSGTGSWSYGYTF. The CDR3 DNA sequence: TGTGCCAGCAGCTCCGGGACAGGTAGTTGGTCCTATGGCTACACCTTC.

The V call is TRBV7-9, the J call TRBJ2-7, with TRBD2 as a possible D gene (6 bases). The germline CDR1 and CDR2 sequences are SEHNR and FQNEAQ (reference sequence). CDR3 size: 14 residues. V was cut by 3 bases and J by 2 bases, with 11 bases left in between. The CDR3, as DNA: TGTGCCAGCAGCTTGGGGACTGAGGCCTACGAGCAGTACTTC. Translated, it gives CASSLGTEAYEQYF.

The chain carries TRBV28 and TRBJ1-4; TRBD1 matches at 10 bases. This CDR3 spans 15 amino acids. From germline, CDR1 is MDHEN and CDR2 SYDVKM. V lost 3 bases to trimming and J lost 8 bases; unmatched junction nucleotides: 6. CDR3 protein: CASSFAGTGVEKLFF. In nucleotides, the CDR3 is TGTGCCAGCAGTTTTGCCGGGACAGGGGTCGAAAAACTGTTTTTT.

The CDR3 protein is CASSTGSRTGNTIYF. The CDR3 nucleotides read TGTGCCAGCAGTACCGGGTCCCGAACGGGAAACACCATATATTTT. The chain is built from TRBV28 and TRBJ1-3; no definite D call. V was trimmed by 5 bases and J by 4 bases, leaving 15 bases between them. From germline, CDR1 is MDHEN and CDR2 SYDVKM. The CDR3 has 15 residues.